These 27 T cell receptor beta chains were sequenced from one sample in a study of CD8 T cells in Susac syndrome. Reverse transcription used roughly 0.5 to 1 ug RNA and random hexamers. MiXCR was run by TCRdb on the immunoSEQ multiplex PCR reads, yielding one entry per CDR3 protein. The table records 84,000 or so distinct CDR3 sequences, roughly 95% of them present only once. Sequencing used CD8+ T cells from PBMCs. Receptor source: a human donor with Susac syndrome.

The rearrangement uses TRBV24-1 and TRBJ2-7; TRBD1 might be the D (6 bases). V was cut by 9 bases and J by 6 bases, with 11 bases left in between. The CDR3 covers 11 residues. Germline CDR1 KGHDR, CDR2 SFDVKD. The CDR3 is CATQEGGEQYF. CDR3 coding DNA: TGTGCCACCCAAGAAGGGGGCGAGCAGTACTTC.

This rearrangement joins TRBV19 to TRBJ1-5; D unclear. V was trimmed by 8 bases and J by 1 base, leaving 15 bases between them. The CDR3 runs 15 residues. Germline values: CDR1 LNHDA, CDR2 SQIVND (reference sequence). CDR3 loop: CASSKPATSNQPQHF. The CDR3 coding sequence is TGTGCCAGTTCCAAACCGGCTACGAGCAATCAGCCCCAGCATTTT.

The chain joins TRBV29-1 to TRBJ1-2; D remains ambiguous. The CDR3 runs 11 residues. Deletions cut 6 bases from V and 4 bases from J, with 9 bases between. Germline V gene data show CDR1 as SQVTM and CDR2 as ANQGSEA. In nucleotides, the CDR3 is TGCAGCGTAGACCTCGGCTATGGCTACACCTTC. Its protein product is CSVDLGYGYTF.

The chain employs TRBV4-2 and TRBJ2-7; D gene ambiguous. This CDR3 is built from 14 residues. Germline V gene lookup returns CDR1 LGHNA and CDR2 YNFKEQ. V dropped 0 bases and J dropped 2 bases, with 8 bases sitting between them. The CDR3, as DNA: TGTGCCAGCAGCCAAGACCTTGGGACCTACGAGCAGTACTTC. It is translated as CASSQDLGTYEQYF.

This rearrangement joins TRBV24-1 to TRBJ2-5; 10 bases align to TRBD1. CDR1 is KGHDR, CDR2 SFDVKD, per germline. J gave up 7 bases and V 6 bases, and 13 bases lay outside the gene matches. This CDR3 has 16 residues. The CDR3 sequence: CATSPRQGASFGTQYF. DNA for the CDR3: TGTGCCACCAGTCCCCGACAGGGGGCAAGTTTTGGGACCCAGTACTTC.

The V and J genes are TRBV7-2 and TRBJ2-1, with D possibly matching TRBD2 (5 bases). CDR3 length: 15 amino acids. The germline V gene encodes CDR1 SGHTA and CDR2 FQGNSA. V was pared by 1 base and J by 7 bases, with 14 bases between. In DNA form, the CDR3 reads TGTGCCAGCAGCTTAGACCTCGGCCCGGGGAATGAGCAGTTCTTC. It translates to CASSLDLGPGNEQFF.

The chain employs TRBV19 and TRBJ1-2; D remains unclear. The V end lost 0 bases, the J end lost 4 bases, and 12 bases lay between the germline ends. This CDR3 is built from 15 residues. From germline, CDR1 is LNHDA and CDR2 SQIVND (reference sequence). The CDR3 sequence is CASSIDHGYGYGYTF. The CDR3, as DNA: TGTGCCAGTAGTATAGATCACGGGTACGGCTATGGCTACACCTTC.

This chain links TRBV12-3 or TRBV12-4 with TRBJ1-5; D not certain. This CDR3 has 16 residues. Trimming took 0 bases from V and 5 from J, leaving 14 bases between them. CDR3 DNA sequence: TGTGCCAGCAGTTTAGCGCTCGGTTCGGAGTATCAGCCCCAGCATTTT. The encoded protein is CASSLALGSEYQPQHF.

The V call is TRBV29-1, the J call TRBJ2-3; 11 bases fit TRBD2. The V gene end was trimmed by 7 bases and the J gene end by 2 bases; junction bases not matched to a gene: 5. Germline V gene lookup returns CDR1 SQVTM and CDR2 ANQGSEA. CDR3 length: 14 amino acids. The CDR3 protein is CSDQLAGVTDTQYF. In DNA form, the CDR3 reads TGCAGCGACCAACTAGCGGGGGTCACAGATACGCAGTATTTT.

The CDR3 spells CASGKLADHNEQFF. In nucleotides, the CDR3 is TGTGCCAGCGGTAAACTAGCGGATCACAATGAGCAGTTCTTC. V and J are TRBV3-1 and TRBJ2-1; TRBD2 agrees at 8 bases. The J segment lost 5 bases and the V segment lost 8 bases, leaving 8 bases of the junction unmatched. The CDR3 runs to 14 residues. Germline CDR1 reads LGHDT; CDR2 reads YNNKEL (reference sequence).

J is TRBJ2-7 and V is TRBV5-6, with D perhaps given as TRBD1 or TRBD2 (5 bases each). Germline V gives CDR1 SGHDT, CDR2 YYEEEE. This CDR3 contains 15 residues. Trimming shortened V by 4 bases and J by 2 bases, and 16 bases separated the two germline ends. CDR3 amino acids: CASSRAGTGTYEQYV. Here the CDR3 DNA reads TGTGCCAGCAGCCGGGCCGGGACGGGGACCTACGAGCAGTACGTC.

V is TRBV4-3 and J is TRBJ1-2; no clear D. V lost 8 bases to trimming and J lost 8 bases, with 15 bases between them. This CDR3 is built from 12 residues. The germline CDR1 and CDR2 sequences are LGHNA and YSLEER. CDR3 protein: CASGSPPWGYTF. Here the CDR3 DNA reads TGCGCCAGCGGCTCCCCGCCGTGGGGCTACACCTTC.

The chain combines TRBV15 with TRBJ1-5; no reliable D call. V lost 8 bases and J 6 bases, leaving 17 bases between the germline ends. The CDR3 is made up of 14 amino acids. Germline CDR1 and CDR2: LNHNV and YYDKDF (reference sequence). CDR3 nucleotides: TGTGCCACCCGATCTCCAGTTGGGAGTCAGCCCCAGCATTTT. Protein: CATRSPVGSQPQHF.

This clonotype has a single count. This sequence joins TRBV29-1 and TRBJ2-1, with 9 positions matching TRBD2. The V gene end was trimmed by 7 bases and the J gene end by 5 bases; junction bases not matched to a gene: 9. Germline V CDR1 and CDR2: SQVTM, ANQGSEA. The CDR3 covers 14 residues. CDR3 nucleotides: TGCAGCGGGATTAGCGGGAGTTTTAACAATGAGCAGTTCTTC. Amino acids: CSGISGSFNNEQFF.

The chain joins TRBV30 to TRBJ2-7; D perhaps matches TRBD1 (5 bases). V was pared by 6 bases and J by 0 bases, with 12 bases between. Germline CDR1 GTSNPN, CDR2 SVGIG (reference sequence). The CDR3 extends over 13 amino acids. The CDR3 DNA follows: TGTGCCTGCGGACACCTAAGCTCCTACGAGCAGTACTTC. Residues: CACGHLSSYEQYF. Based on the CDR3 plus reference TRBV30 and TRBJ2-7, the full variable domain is SQTIHQWPATLVQPVGSPLSLECTVEGTSNPNLYWYRQAAGRGLQLLFYSVGIGQISSEVPQNLSASRPQDRQFILSSKKLLLSDSGFYLCACGHLSSYEQYFGPGTRLTVT.

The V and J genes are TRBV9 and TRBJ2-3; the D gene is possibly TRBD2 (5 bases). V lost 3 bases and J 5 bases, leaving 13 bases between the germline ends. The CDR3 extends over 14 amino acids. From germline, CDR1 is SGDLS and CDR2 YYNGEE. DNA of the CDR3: TGTGCCAGCAGCGCTGAGGGTGGAGGAGATACGCAGTATTTT. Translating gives CASSAEGGGDTQYF.

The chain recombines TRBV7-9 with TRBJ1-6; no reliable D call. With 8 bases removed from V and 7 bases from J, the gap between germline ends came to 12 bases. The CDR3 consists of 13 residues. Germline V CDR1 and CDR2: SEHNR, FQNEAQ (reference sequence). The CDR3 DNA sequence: TGTGCCAGCCTGCCAGGTCCGAATTCACCCCTCCACTTT. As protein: CASLPGPNSPLHF.

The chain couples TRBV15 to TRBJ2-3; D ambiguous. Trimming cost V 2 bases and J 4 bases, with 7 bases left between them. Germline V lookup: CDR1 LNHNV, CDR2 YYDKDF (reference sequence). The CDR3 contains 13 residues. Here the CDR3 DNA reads TGTGCCACCAGCAGACCTCGTGCAGATACGCAGTATTTT. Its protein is CATSRPRADTQYF.

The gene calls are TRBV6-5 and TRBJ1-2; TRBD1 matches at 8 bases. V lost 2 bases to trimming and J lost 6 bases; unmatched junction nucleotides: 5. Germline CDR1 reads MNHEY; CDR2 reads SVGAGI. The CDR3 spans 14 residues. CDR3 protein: CASSYVDRADGYTF. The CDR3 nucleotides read TGTGCCAGCAGTTACGTGGACAGGGCGGATGGCTACACCTTC.

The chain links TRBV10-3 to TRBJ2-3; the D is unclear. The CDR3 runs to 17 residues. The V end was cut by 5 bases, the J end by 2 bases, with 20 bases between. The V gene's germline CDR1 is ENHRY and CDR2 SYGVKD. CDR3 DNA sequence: TGTGCCATCAGTCCGGCCTCCCCTCCTCACGACACAGATACGCAGTATTTT. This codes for CAISPASPPHDTDTQYF.

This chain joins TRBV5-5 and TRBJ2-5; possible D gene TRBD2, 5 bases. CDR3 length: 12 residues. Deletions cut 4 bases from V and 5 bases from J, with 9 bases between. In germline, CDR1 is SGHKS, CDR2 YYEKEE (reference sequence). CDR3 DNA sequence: TGTGCCAGCAGCCGGGAAGGGGAGACCCAGTACTTC. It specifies CASSREGETQYF.

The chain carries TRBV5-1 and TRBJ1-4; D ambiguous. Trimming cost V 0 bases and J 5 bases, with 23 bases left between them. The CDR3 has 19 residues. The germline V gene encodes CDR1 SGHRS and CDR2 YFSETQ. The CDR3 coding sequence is TGCGCCAGCAGCTTGGTTTACGAAGTCCGGACGAGTTTGAATGAAAAACTGTTTTTT. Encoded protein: CASSLVYEVRTSLNEKLFF.

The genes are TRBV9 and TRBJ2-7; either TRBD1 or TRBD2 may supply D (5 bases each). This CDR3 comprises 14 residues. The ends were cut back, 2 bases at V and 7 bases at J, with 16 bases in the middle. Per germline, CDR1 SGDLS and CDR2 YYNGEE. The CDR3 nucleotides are TGTGCCAGCAGCGTTGCAGGGACCCCTATGGAGCAGTACTTC. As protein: CASSVAGTPMEQYF. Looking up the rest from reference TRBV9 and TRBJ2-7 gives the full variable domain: DSGVTQTPKHLITATGQRVTLRCSPRSGDLSVYWYQQSLDQGLQFLIQYYNGEERAKGNILERFSAQQFPDLHSELNLSSLELGDSALYFCASSVAGTPMEQYFGPGTRLTVT.

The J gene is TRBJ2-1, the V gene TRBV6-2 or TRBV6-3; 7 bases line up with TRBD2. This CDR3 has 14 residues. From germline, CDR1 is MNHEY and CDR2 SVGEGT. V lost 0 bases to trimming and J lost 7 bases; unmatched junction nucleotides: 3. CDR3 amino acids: CASSYSGSGNEQFF. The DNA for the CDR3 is TGTGCCAGCAGTTACTCGGGTAGCGGGAATGAGCAGTTCTTC.

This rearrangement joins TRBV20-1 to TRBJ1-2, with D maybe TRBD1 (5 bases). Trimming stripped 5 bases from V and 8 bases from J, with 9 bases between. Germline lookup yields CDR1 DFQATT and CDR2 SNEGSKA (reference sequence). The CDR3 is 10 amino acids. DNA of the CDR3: TGCAGTGCTTTTAGGGACGGCTACACCTTC. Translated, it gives CSAFRDGYTF.

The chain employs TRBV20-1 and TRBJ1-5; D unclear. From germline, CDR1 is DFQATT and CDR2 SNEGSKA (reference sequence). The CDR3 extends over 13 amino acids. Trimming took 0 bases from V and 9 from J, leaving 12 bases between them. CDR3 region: CSARENTQWPQHF. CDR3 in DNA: TGCAGTGCTAGAGAAAACACGCAGTGGCCCCAGCATTTT.

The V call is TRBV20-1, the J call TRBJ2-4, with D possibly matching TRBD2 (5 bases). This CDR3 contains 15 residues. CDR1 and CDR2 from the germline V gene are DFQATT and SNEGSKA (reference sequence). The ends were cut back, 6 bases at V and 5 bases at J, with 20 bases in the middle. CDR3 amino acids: CSASGGGQAENIQYF. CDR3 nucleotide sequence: TGCAGTGCGTCAGGAGGCGGGCAGGCAGAAAACATTCAGTACTTC.